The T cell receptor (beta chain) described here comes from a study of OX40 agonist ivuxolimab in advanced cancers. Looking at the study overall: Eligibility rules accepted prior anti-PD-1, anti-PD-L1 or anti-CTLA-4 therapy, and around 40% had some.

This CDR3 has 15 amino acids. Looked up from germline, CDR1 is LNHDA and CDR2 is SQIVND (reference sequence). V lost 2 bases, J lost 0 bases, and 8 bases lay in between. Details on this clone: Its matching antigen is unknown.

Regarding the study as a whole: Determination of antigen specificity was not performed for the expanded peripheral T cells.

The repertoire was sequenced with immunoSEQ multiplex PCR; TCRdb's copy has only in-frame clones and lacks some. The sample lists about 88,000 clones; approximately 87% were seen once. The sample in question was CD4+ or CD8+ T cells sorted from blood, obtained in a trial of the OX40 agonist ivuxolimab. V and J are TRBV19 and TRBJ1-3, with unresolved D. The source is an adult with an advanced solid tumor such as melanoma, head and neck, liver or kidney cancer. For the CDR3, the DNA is TGTGCCAGTAGTATATTGAGGAGCTCTGGAAACACCATATATTTT. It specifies CASSILRSSGNTIYF.